This T cell receptor beta chain was captured by sequencing in a study of molecular identifiers for immune sequencing clone quantification (dated by TCRdb to 2017 to 2018). With regard to the full study: For a replicate experiment, the RNA from either 20,000 or 100,000 naive CD8 T cells was divided into five aliquots, and four of those aliquots went on to sequencing. The study was a methods study using CD8 T cells to benchmark molecular-identifier clustering-based TCR repertoire sequencing (MIDCIRS) and TCR RNA copy counting.

Turning to this clonotype: There is no known antigen for this receptor. The junction departs from germline at one end; a sequencing error may be responsible.

What the authors observed across the whole study: Around 2.9 recovered TCR RNA copies per cell were obtained by modeling, versus about ten by digital PCR, implying a capture efficiency of about 30%. The sizes of highly expanded clones could end up underestimated when identical TCR molecules share a barcode. Clones above 20 RNA copies held over 99% of molecules in CMV-specific effector cells but under 1% in naive cells. A single cell's worth of spiked-in Jurkat TCR RNA was reported detectable even among 850,000 to 1,000,000 naive CD8 T cells. When barcode sub-clustering was omitted, TCR diversity was inflated by chimeric consensus sequences, with chimeras reaching as high as 47%. The naive libraries included spiked-in Jurkat TCR RNA (fewer than 11 copies' worth), and this Jurkat TCR RNA is not part of the donor repertoire.

Libraries of naive CD8 T cells were built from around 20,000 to 1,000,000 sorted cells, with 10%, 30% or 50% of the purified RNA used. On a BD FACSAria II, naive CD8 T cells were FACS-sorted as CD8+CD4-CCR7+CD45RA+ and collected into RLT Plus buffer. Around 11 TCR copies' worth of Jurkat RNA were spiked into about 19,000-1,100,000 naive CD8 T cell samples to test detection sensitivity. Enrichment of CD8 T cells was performed with RosetteSep CD8+ T Cell Enrichment Cocktail and Ficoll-Paque, after which ACK red cell lysis was carried out. Receptor amplification or capture employed PCR. Sequencing was carried out with an Illumina HiSeq 4000. Bulk TCR libraries were made following a previously described method, with the TCR primers given in Table S5. Total RNA was purified with the Qiagen AllPrep DNA/RNA kit. Before any analysis, reads coming from multiple sequencing runs of the same library were combined into one pool. As for how the authors treated the data: Reads were retained only if the reads had an exact TCR constant sequence, and the retained reads were trimmed to 150 nt and grouped according to their 12-nt molecular barcodes. Reads in each barcode group were sub-clustered using a 15% Levenshtein threshold, and a quality-weighted consensus sequence was built for each RNA molecule. Non-functional sequences were removed, as were lower-count sequences one edit away from another. Based on a fit of two negative binomial distributions, barcode sub-clusters having less than 20% of the maximum read count were discarded. TCRdb reanalyzed the raw reads on its own, using fastp at Q25 for trimming and MiXCR for clone calling, and kept in-frame beta chains. Every CDR3 protein is listed once, alongside the most common genes and DNA of its rows. The V and J calls reflect TCRdb's pipeline rather than the authors' work. The sample includes 88,000 or so distinct CDR3 sequences, with around a fifth observed a single time. Jointly, the top ten make up 0.8% to 1.2% of the sample.

Including the terminal cysteine and phenylalanine, the CDR3 comprises 14 residues. Only CDR3 DNA is held: 42 bases, read in frame from base 1. Reading the germline V gene gives CDR1 SGHDT and CDR2 YYEEEE. The chain joins TRBV5-6 to TRBJ1-3; the D gene is not confidently resolved. The clonotype was recovered from a human donor in good health. Some libraries in this study had Jurkat cell RNA spiked in. Sequencing used naive CD8+ T cells from blood, with Jurkat cell RNA spiked in. This sample's cell subset or site label indicates: FACS-sorted CD8+CD4-CCR7+CD45RA+ naive T cells. CDR3 reads: CASSLSERVHTIYF. The DNA reads TGTGCCAGCAGCTTGTCTGAGAGGGTACACACTATATATTTT.